These 25 T cell receptor beta chains came from one sample sequenced in a study of human T cells and chemical hapten exposure. The time point denotes: patch test 2, 6 weeks after DPC sensitization. Treatment indicated: therapeutic diphenylcyclopropenone sensitization with weekly scalp DPC. TCRdb processed the RACE reads anew with MiXCR; each CDR3 protein has one entry. Of nearly 55,000 distinct CDR3 sequences detected, around 9.5% appear once; the ten largest clones hold less than 2%. Sequences were derived from whole blood, sampled in connection with sensitization to the hapten diphenylcyclopropenone (DPC). The receptor set was obtained from a woman aged 45-65 years with alopecia areata. Some clones in this sample may be carry-over from other donors' samples.

This clonotype has a count of ten or more. The chain combines TRBV6-2 or TRBV6-3 with TRBJ2-3; 16 nucleotides agree with TRBD2. Germline lookup yields CDR1 MNHEY and CDR2 SVGEGT. The CDR3 runs to 17 residues. V lost 5 bases to trimming and J lost 7 bases; unmatched junction nucleotides: 9. The CDR3 is CASSRPGLAGGLNTQYF. The DNA of the CDR3 is TGTGCCAGCAGTCGGCCGGGACTAGCGGGGGGGCTGAATACGCAGTATTTT.

In this sample, this clonotype turned up many times. The chain couples TRBV18 to TRBJ1-5, with TRBD1 matching 8 bases. V lost 6 bases, J lost 3 bases, and 19 bases stayed unmatched. Germline values: CDR1 KGHSH, CDR2 LQKENI. The CDR3 has 19 residues. The CDR3 loop reads CASSRSGFETGDFNQPQHF. The CDR3 DNA sequence: TGTGCCAGCTCTCGCAGCGGATTCGAGACAGGGGATTTCAATCAGCCCCAGCATTTT.

This clonotype occurred a few times. The V gene is TRBV20-1, the J gene TRBJ2-1, with D possibly being TRBD1 (5 bases). Per germline, CDR1 DFQATT and CDR2 SNEGSKA (reference sequence). The CDR3 length is 12 residues. The germline V and J ends were trimmed by 5 bases and 4 bases, with 9 bases remaining between them. The CDR3 sequence is CSAPPGYNEQFF. The CDR3 bases are TGCAGTGCTCCTCCAGGGTACAATGAGCAGTTCTTC.

The chain is built from TRBV4-3 and TRBJ1-4; 9 nucleotides agree with TRBD1. With V trimmed by 1 base and J by 6 bases, 12 bases remained unmatched. CDR3 length: 18 amino acids. Germline CDR1 is LGHNA and CDR2 is YSLEER. Written as DNA, the CDR3 is TGCGCCAGCAGCCAAGTCCCGTATCGACAGGGGGGTTATGAAAAACTGTTTTTT. Protein: CASSQVPYRQGGYEKLFF.

J is TRBJ2-7 and V is TRBV28; 8 bases match TRBD2. The CDR3 spans 15 residues. Per germline, CDR1 MDHEN and CDR2 SYDVKM. Unmatched junction bases numbered 7, after V lost 3 bases and J lost 3 bases. The CDR3 reads CASSFTLAESYEQYF. The CDR3 region has the DNA TGTGCCAGCAGTTTTACACTAGCGGAAAGCTACGAGCAGTACTTC. The whole variable domain, filled in from reference TRBV28 and TRBJ2-7, reads DVKVTQSSRYLVKRTGEKVFLECVQDMDHENMFWYRQDPGLGLRLIYFSYDVKMKEKGDIPEGYSVSREKKERFSLILESASTNQTSMYLCASSFTLAESYEQYFGPGTRLTVT.

This clonotype was observed a handful of times. The V call is TRBV2, the J call TRBJ2-3, with 10 bases matching TRBD1. V lost 6 bases to trimming and J lost 2 bases; unmatched junction nucleotides: 8. Germline CDR1 reads SNHLY; CDR2 reads FYNNEI. This CDR3 contains 16 residues. The CDR3, as DNA: TGTGCCAGCAGCGGACAGGGGGAAGGTTTCACAGATACGCAGTATTTT. Amino acids: CASSGQGEGFTDTQYF. Variable domain in full (rest from reference TRBV2 and TRBJ2-3): EPEVTQTPSHQVTQMGQEVILRCVPISNHLYFYWYRQILGQKVEFLVSFYNNEISEKSEIFDDQFSVERPDGSNFTLKIRSTKLEDSAMYFCASSGQGEGFTDTQYFGPGTRLTVL.

Ten or more counts support this clonotype. The V and J genes are TRBV7-9 and TRBJ1-1; D not resolved. V lost 3 bases, J lost 1 base, and 6 bases lay in between. The CDR3 extends over 13 amino acids. The germline gives CDR1 SEHNR, CDR2 FQNEAQ (reference sequence). CDR3 protein: CASSFWQNTEAFF. The DNA of the CDR3 is TGTGCCAGCAGCTTCTGGCAGAACACTGAAGCTTTCTTT.

The genes are TRBV18 and TRBJ1-5; 7 bases line up with TRBD1. After removal of 10 bases from V and 5 bases from J, the junction contained 8 bases not matched to a gene. In germline, CDR1 is KGHSH, CDR2 LQKENI. The CDR3 runs 13 residues. The CDR3 spells CATGAGGDQPQHF. CDR3 nucleotides: TGTGCCACCGGGGCAGGGGGGGATCAGCCCCAGCATTTT.

In this sample, this clonotype turned up a few times. The genes are TRBV10-3 and TRBJ1-1; D is possibly TRBD1 (5 bases). The CDR3 spans 15 residues. V was shortened by 3 bases and J by 7 bases, with 18 bases between the two germline ends. Germline V gene data show CDR1 as ENHRY and CDR2 as SYGVKD. The CDR3 region is CAISDGGGGEGEAFF. The CDR3 nucleotides read TGTGCCATCAGTGACGGAGGCGGAGGGGAAGGTGAAGCTTTCTTT.

This clonotype has more than one count but fewer than ten. The V gene is TRBV2, the J gene TRBJ2-3; 10 bases agree with TRBD2. Germline CDR1 is SNHLY and CDR2 is FYNNEI. J gave up 1 base and V 4 bases, and 2 bases lay outside the gene matches. The CDR3 is 15 residues long. The CDR3 DNA reads as TGTGCCAGCAGTGCCACTAGCGGGGGCACAGATACGCAGTATTTT. Amino acid sequence: CASSATSGGTDTQYF.

This clonotype was recorded a few times. This sequence joins TRBV4-3 and TRBJ1-6; D perhaps matches TRBD1 (6 bases). V was clipped by 4 bases and J by 9 bases, with 16 bases between them. There are 15 residues in the CDR3. Germline V gene sequence: CDR1 LGHNA, CDR2 YSLEER. The CDR3 bases are TGCGCCAGCAGCCCGATGGGGGGGGCGGGTTCACCCCTCCACTTT. The encoded protein is CASSPMGGAGSPLHF.

A few counts support this clonotype. The CDR3 is CASSFRGTGETQYF. In DNA, the CDR3 is TGTGCCAGCAGCTTTCGAGGGACAGGGGAGACCCAGTACTTC. The chain carries TRBV6-5 and TRBJ2-5; 9 nucleotides align to TRBD1. V lost 6 bases and J lost 5; bases outside the gene matches: 7. This CDR3 is built from 14 residues. Germline values: CDR1 MNHEY, CDR2 SVGAGI.

This clonotype was picked up many times. The chain joins TRBV7-9 to TRBJ1-6; D not certain. V was clipped by 1 base and J by 4 bases, with 5 bases between them. Germline CDR1 and CDR2: SEHNR and FQNEAQ (reference sequence). CDR3 length: 14 residues. CDR3 protein: CASSLEQYNSPLHF. As DNA, the CDR3 is TGTGCCAGCAGCTTAGAACAGTATAATTCACCCCTCCACTTT.

The chain is built from TRBV7-9 and TRBJ2-5; weak D call: TRBD1 (6 bases). The CDR3 extends over 14 amino acids. The germline V and J ends were trimmed by 5 bases and 3 bases, with 13 bases remaining between them. The germline CDR1 and CDR2 sequences are SEHNR and FQNEAQ (reference sequence). The CDR3: CASSVGWTEETQYF. The CDR3 DNA reads as TGTGCCAGCAGCGTCGGGTGGACAGAAGAGACCCAGTACTTC.

This clonotype was seen many times. V gene TRBV11-2 combines with J gene TRBJ1-6; D might be TRBD1 (5 bases). Trimming removed 1 base from V and 8 bases from J, with 15 bases in between. The CDR3 totals 16 residues. The germline V gene has CDR1 SGHAT and CDR2 FQNNGV. CDR3 sequence: CASSLGSGTAYSPLHF. Here the CDR3 DNA reads TGTGCCAGCAGCTTAGGTTCTGGGACGGCTTATTCACCCCTCCACTTT.

This chain joins TRBV6-2 or TRBV6-3 and TRBJ2-1; 9 bases map to TRBD2. This CDR3 has 15 residues. J gave up 9 bases and V 2 bases, and 8 bases lay outside the gene matches. Germline-derived CDR1 and CDR2 are MNHEY and SVGEGT. CDR3 bases: TGTGCCAGCAGTTACCGTAGCGGGAGCCAGGGTGAGCAGTTCTTC. Translated, it gives CASSYRSGSQGEQFF.

As concerns this clonotype: Just one base apart from a much larger clone, this may be a read error. This chain links TRBV6-1 with TRBJ1-4, with D maybe TRBD1 (5 bases). V lost 2 bases and J 0 bases, leaving 10 bases between the germline ends. The CDR3 is 16 residues long. Germline CDR1 reads MNHNS; CDR2 reads SASEGT. The CDR3 bases are TGTGCCAGCAGTGAACTCACAGGTGCAACTAATGAAAAACTGTTTTTT. Protein sequence: CASSELTGATNEKLFF.

There are a few counts of this clonotype. The rearrangement uses TRBV5-4 and TRBJ2-3; 9 bases agree with TRBD2. The CDR3 spans 16 residues. CDR1 is SGHNT and CDR2 is YYREEE in the germline V gene (reference sequence). V dropped 2 bases and J dropped 4; count of bases not matched to a gene: 8. CDR3 sequence: CASSLERGAKADTQYF. Here the CDR3 DNA reads TGTGCCAGCAGCTTAGAGCGGGGGGCCAAGGCAGATACGCAGTATTTT.

The V call is TRBV11-2, the J call TRBJ2-7; TRBD2 might be the D (7 bases). The CDR3 has 15 amino acids. V was trimmed by 6 bases and J by 3 bases, leaving 18 bases between them. Germline CDR1 SGHAT, CDR2 FQNNGV. In nucleotides, the CDR3 is TGTGCCAGCAGTACCCGGACTAGGGGGAACTACGAGCAGTACTTC. This encodes CASSTRTRGNYEQYF.

The CDR3 sequence is CSASISGGGVKETQYF. The CDR3 coding sequence is TGCAGTGCTAGTATCTCCGGGGGAGGGGTTAAAGAGACCCAGTACTTC. The chain combines TRBV20-1 with TRBJ2-5, with 7 bases lining up with TRBD2. This CDR3 has 16 residues. In germline, CDR1 is DFQATT, CDR2 SNEGSKA (reference sequence). The V segment lost 3 bases and the J segment 3 bases; nucleotides outside the gene matches: 13.

The chain links TRBV6-5 to TRBJ2-7; D gene uncertain. The CDR3 sequence is 15 residues long. The germline V gene has CDR1 MNHEY and CDR2 SVGAGI. Deletions cut 2 bases from V and 2 bases from J, with 13 bases between. DNA of the CDR3: TGTGCCAGCAGTTACGGATTCTCGGACCCCTACGAGCAGTACTTC. Translation: CASSYGFSDPYEQYF.

CDR3 sequence: CASKTTNTGELFF. The DNA for the CDR3 is TGTGCCAGCAAGACTACAAACACCGGGGAGCTGTTTTTT. The chain has TRBV7-8 and TRBJ2-2; perhaps TRBD2 as D (5 bases). Trimming shortened V by 7 bases and J by 2 bases, and 8 bases separated the two germline ends. From germline, CDR1 is SGHVS and CDR2 FQNEAQ. This CDR3 contains 13 residues.

The rearrangement links TRBV18 to TRBJ2-1, with 9 bases identical to TRBD1. Germline-derived CDR1 and CDR2 are KGHSH and LQKENI. V dropped 2 bases and J dropped 7; count of bases not matched to a gene: 9. The CDR3 sequence is 16 residues long. The CDR3 is CASSPGTGTHPNEQFF. CDR3 nucleotide sequence: TGTGCCAGCTCACCAGGGACAGGGACCCACCCAAATGAGCAGTTCTTC.

This clonotype was seen only a few times. V is TRBV12-3 or TRBV12-4 and J is TRBJ2-1; D is perhaps TRBD1 (6 bases). This CDR3 region has 13 residues. Between the trimmed V and J ends, which lost 6 bases and 7 bases, there was a span of 13 bases. This CDR3 is CASSQGIVNEQFF. In nucleotides, the CDR3 is TGTGCCAGCAGCCAGGGGATAGTAAATGAGCAGTTCTTC.

V gene TRBV18 combines with J gene TRBJ2-5, with D possibly matching TRBD2 (5 bases). This CDR3 has 13 residues. The V end lost 0 bases, the J end lost 5 bases, and 7 bases lay between the germline ends. Germline V gene lookup returns CDR1 KGHSH and CDR2 LQKENI. The CDR3 region is CASSPPPGETQYF. CDR3 in DNA: TGTGCCAGCTCACCACCGCCGGGGGAGACCCAGTACTTC. The variable domain in full, completed from reference TRBV18 and TRBJ2-5, reads NAGVMQNPRHLVRRRGQEARLRCSPMKGHSHVYWYRQLPEEGLKFMVYLQKENIIDESGMPKERFSAEFPKEGPSILRIQQVVRGDSAAYFCASSPPPGETQYFGPGTRLLVL.